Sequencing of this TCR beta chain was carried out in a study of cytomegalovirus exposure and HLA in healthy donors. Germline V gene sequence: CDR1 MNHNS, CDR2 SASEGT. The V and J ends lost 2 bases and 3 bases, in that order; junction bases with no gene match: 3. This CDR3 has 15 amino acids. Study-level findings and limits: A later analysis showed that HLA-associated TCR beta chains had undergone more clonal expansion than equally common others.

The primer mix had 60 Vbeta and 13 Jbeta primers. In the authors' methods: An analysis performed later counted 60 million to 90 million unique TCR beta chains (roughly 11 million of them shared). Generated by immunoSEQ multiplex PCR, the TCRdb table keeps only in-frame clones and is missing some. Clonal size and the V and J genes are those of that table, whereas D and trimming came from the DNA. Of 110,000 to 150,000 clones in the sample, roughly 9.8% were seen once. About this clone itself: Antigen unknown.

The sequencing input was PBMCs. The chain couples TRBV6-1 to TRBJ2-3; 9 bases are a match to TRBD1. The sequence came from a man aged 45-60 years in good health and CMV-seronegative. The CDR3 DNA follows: TGTGCCAGCAGTGAATCCGGGACAGGGACAGATACGCAGTATTTT. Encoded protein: CASSESGTGTDTQYF.